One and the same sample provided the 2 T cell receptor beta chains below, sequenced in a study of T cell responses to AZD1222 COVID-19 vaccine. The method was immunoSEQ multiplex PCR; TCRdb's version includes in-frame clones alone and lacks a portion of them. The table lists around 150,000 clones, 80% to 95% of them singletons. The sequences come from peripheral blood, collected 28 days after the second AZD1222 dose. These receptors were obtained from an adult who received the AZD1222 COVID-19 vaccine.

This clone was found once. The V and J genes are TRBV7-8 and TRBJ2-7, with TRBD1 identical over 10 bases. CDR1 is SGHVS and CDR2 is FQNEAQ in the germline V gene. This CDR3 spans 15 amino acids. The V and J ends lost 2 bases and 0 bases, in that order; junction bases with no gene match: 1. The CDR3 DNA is TGTGCCAGCAGCTTATGGGACAGGGGCTCCTACGAGCAGTACTTC. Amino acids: CASSLWDRGSYEQYF.

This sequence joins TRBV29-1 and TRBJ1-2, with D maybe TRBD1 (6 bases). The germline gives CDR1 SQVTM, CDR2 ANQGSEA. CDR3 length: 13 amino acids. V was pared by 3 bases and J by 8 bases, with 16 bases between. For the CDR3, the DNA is TGCAGCGTTGAGGAACAGGGCGGGGGCGGCTACACCTTC. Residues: CSVEEQGGGGYTF.